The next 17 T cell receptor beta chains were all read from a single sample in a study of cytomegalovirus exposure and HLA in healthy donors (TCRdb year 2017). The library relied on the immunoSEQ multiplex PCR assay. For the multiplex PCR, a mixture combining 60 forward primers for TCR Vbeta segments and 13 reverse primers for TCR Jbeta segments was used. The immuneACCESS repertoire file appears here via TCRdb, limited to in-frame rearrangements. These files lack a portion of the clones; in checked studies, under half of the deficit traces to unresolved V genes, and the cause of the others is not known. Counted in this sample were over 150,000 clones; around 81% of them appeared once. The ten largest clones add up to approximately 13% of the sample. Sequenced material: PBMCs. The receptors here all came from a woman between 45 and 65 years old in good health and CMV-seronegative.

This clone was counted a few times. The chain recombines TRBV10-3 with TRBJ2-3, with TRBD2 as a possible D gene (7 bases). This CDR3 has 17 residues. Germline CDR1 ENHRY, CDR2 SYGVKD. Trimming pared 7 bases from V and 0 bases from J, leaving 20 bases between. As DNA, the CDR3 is TGTGCCATCAAAGGTGCGGGGGCCGTTACTAGCACAGATACGCAGTATTTT. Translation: CAIKGAGAVTSTDTQYF.

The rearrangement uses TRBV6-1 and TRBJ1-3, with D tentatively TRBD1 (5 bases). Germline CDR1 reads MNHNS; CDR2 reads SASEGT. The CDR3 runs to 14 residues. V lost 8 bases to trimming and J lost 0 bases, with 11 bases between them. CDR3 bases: TGTGCCAGCCGGGCAAGGGGCTCTGGAAACACCATATATTTT. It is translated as CASRARGSGNTIYF.

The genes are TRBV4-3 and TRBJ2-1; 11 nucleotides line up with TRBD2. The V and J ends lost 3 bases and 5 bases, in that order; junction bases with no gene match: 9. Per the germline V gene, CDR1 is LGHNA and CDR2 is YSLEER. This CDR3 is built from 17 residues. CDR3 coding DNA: TGCGCCAGCAGCCAGCGGCTAGCGGGGGGTATCAACAATGAGCAGTTCTTC. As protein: CASSQRLAGGINNEQFF.

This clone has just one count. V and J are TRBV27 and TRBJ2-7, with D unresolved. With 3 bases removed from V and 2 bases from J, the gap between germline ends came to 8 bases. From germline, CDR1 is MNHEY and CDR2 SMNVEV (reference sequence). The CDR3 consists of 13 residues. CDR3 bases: TGTGCCAGCAGTTTTGGCTTGCCCTACGAGCAGTACTTC. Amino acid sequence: CASSFGLPYEQYF.

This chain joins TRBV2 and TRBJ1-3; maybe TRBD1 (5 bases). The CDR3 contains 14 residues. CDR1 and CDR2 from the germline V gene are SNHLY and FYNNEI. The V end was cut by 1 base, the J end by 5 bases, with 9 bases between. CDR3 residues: CASSEGRGRNTIYF. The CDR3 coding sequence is TGTGCCAGCAGTGAAGGAAGGGGTAGAAACACCATATATTTT.

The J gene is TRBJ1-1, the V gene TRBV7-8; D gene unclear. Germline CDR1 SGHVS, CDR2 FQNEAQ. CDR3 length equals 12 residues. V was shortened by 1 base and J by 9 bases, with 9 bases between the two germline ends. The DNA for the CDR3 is TGTGCCAGCAGCTTAGTCTCAGGCCAAGCTTTCTTT. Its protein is CASSLVSGQAFF.

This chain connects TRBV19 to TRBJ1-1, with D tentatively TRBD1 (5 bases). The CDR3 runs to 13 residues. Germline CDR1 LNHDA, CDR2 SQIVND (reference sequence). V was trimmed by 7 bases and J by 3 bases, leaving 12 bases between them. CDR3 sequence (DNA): TGTGCCAGTACCCCCGGCAGGGACACTGAAGCTTTCTTT. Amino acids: CASTPGRDTEAFF.

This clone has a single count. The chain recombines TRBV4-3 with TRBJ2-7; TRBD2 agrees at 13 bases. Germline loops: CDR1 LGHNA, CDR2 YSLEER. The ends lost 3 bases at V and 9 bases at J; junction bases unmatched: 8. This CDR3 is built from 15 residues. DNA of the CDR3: TGCGCCAGCAGCCAGGAGGGGACTAGCGGGGACTCGCAGTACTTC. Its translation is CASSQEGTSGDSQYF.

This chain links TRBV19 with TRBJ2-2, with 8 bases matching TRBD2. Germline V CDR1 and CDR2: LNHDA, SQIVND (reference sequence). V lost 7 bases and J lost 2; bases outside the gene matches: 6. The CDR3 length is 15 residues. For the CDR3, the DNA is TGTGCCAGTACCGATAGCGGGATTAACACCGGGGAGCTGTTTTTT. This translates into CASTDSGINTGELFF.

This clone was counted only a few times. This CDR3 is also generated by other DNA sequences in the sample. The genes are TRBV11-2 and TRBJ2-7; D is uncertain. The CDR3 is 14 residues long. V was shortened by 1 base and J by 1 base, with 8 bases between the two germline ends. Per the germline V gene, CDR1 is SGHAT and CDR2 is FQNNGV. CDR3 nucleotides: TGTGCCAGCAGCTTAGGTACCAGTTCCTACGAGCAGTACTTC. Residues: CASSLGTSSYEQYF.

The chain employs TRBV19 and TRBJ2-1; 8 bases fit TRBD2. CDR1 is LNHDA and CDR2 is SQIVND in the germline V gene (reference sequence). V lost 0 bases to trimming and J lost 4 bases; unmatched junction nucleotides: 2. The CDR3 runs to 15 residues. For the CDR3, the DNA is TGTGCCAGTAGTATAGAGGGACTAGTTTACAATGAGCAGTTCTTC. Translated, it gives CASSIEGLVYNEQFF.

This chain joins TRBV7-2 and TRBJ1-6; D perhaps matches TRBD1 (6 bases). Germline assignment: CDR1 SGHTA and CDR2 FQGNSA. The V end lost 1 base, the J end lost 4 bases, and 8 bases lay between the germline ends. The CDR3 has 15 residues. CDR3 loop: CASSLDRAYNSPLHF. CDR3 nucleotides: TGTGCCAGCAGCTTAGACAGGGCTTATAATTCACCCCTCCACTTT.

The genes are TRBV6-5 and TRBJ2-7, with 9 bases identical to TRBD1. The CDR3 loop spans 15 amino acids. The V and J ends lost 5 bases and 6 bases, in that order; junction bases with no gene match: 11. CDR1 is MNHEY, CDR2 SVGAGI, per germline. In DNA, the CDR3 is TGTGCCAGCAGTCCCTCAAGACAGGGGGGGTCCGAGCAGTACTTC. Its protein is CASSPSRQGGSEQYF.

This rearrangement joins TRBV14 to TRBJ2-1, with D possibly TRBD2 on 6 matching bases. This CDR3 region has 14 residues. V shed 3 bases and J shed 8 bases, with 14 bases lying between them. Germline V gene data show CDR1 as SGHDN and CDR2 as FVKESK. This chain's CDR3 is CASSQLTSVHEQFF. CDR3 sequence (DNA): TGTGCCAGCAGCCAGCTGACTAGTGTCCATGAGCAGTTCTTC. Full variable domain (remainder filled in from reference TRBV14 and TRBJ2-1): EAGVTQFPSHSVIEKGQTVTLRCDPISGHDNLYWYRRVMGKEIKFLLHFVKESKQDESGMPNNRFLAERTGGTYSTLKVQPAELEDSGVYFCASSQLTSVHEQFFGPGTRLTVL.

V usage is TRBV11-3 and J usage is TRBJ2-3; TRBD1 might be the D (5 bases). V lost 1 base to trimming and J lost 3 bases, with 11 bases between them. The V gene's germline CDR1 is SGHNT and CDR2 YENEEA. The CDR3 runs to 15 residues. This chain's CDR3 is CASSLGSGLTDTQYF. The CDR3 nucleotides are TGTGCCAGCAGCTTAGGGTCAGGGTTGACAGATACGCAGTATTTT.

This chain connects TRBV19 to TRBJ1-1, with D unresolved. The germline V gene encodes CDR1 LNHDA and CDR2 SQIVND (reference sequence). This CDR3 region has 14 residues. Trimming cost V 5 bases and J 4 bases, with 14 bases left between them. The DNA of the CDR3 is TGTGCCAGTAGTCTCCGAACAGATGGCACTGAAGCTTTCTTT. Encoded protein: CASSLRTDGTEAFF. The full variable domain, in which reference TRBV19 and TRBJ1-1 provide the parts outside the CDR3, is DGGITQSPKYLFRKEGQNVTLSCEQNLNHDAMYWYRQDPGQGLRLIYYSQIVNDFQKGDIAEGYSVSREKKESFPLTVTSAQKNPTAFYLCASSLRTDGTEAFFGQGTRLTVV.

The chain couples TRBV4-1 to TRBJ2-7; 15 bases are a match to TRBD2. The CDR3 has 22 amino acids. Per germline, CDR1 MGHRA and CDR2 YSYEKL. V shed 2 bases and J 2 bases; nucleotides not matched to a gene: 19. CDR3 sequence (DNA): TGCGCCAGCAGCCAAACCGGGTGGGCAGGCACCAGGACTAGCGGGAGGGCCTACGAGCAGTACTTC. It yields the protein CASSQTGWAGTRTSGRAYEQYF.